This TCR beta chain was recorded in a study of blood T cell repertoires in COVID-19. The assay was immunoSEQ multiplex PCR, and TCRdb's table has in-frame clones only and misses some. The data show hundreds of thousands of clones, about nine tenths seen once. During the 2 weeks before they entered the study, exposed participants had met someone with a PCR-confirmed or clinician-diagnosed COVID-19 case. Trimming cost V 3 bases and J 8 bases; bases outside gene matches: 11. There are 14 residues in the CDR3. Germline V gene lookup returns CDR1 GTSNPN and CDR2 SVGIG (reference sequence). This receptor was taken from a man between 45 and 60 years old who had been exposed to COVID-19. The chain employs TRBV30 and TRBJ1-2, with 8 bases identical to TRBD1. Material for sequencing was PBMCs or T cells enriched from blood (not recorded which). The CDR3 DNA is TGTGCCTGGAGCCCCTTGGGACAGGTCGGCGGCTACACCTTC. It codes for CAWSPLGQVGGYTF.